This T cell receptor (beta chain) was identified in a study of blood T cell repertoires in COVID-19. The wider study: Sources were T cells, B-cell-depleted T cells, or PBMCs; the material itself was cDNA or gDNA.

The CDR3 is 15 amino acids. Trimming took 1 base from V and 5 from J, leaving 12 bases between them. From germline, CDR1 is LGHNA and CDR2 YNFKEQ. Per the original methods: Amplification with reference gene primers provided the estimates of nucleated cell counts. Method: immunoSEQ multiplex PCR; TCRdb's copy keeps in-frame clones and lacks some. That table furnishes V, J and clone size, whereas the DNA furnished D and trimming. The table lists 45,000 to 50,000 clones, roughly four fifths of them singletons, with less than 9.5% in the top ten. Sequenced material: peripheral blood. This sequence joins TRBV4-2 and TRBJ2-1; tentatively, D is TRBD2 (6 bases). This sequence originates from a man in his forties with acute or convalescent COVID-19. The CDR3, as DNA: TGTGCCAGCAGCCAAGGCGAGCGGGCCCACAATGAGCAGTTCTTC. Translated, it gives CASSQGERAHNEQFF.